These 11 T cell receptor beta chains were sequenced from one sample in a study of T cell changes during pregnancy in multiple sclerosis. Repertoires were generated with immunoSEQ multiplex PCR, while TCRdb's copy carries only in-frame clones and drops some. Altogether about 40,000 clones are present, over 80% being singletons, with the ten largest covering around 0.5%. The sample consisted of CD4+ T cells from peripheral blood mononuclear cells, taken in the third trimester of pregnancy. All receptors derive from a female donor in good health, enrolled as a control in a pregnancy study.

The gene calls are TRBV19 and TRBJ2-1; D is undetermined. In germline, CDR1 is LNHDA, CDR2 SQIVND (reference sequence). V lost 5 bases to trimming and J lost 8 bases, with 13 bases between them. The CDR3 loop spans 13 amino acids. CDR3 sequence (DNA): TGTGCCAGTAGTCCCTACCGCGGAGATGAGCAGTTCTTC. This sequence encodes CASSPYRGDEQFF.

V gene TRBV7-2 combines with J gene TRBJ2-1; perhaps TRBD1 as D (6 bases). From germline, CDR1 is SGHTA and CDR2 FQGNSA. The CDR3 runs 15 residues. V lost 4 bases, J lost 2 bases, and 12 bases lay in between. The CDR3 loop is CASSSQGIPYNEQFF. The DNA for the CDR3 is TGTGCCAGCAGCTCCCAGGGGATACCCTACAATGAGCAGTTCTTC.

This sequence joins TRBV7-2 and TRBJ2-5; the match to TRBD2 covers 9 bases. The CDR3 length is 14 residues. With V trimmed by 5 bases and J by 5 bases, 6 bases remained unmatched. The germline V gene has CDR1 SGHTA and CDR2 FQGNSA. DNA of the CDR3: TGTGCCAGCAGCCGGGCGGCGGGAGGGGAGACCCAGTACTTC. It codes for CASSRAAGGETQYF.

This sequence joins TRBV5-1 and TRBJ2-7; 8 bases are a match to TRBD1. Germline-derived CDR1 and CDR2 are SGHRS and YFSETQ. The V and J ends lost 3 bases and 3 bases, in that order; junction bases with no gene match: 2. The CDR3 covers 13 residues. The CDR3 coding sequence is TGCGCCAGCAGCTCGGGACAGGACTACGAGCAGTACTTC. The encoded protein is CASSSGQDYEQYF.

The chain carries TRBV5-1 and TRBJ1-6; the D gene is possibly TRBD1 (6 bases). This CDR3 spans 14 amino acids. Trimming cost V 3 bases and J 10 bases, with 14 bases left between them. Germline loops: CDR1 SGHRS, CDR2 YFSETQ. As DNA, the CDR3 is TGCGCCAGCAGCTCCTTGACAGGCGAATCACCCCTCCACTTT. Amino acids: CASSSLTGESPLHF.

J is TRBJ2-7 and V is TRBV4-3; D call uncertain. CDR3 length: 12 amino acids. The V end lost 0 bases, the J end lost 4 bases, and 4 bases lay between the germline ends. Germline-derived CDR1 and CDR2 are LGHNA and YSLEER. The CDR3 loop is CASSQERYEQYF. The CDR3 DNA reads TGCGCCAGCAGCCAAGAGCGGTACGAGCAGTACTTC.

The chain is built from TRBV6-1 and TRBJ2-7; D gene unclear. CDR1 and CDR2 (germline): MNHNS, SASEGT. V was trimmed by 1 base and J by 4 bases, leaving 14 bases between them. The CDR3 sequence is 15 residues long. The CDR3 DNA reads TGTGCCAGCAGTGAAGGGAGCGCCCTCTTGTACGAGCAGTACTTC. It translates to CASSEGSALLYEQYF.

The chain recombines TRBV7-3 with TRBJ2-3, with a possible D match to TRBD2 (7 bases). Trimming removed 4 bases from V and 8 bases from J, with 13 bases in between. There are 13 residues in the CDR3. Germline CDR1 reads SGHTA; CDR2 reads FQGTGA. The CDR3 reads CASSSIGGGTQYF. The CDR3, as DNA: TGTGCCAGCAGCTCCATAGGGGGGGGTACGCAGTATTTT. The whole variable domain, remainder taken from reference TRBV7-3 and TRBJ2-3, is GAGVSQTPSNKVTEKGKYVELRCDPISGHTALYWYRQSLGQGPEFLIYFQGTGAADDSGLPNDRFFAVRPEGSVSTLKIQRTERGDSAVYLCASSSIGGGTQYFGPGTRLTVL.

DNA for the CDR3: TGTGCCAGCAGTTTGGATCTGGGGACAGGGGGCGCCTACGAGCAGTACTTC. Protein sequence: CASSLDLGTGGAYEQYF. The chain uses TRBV28 and TRBJ2-7; 12 nucleotides agree with TRBD1. With 3 bases clipped from V and 2 bases from J, the junction kept 8 bases outside the gene matches. CDR3 length equals 17 residues. Germline-derived CDR1 and CDR2 are MDHEN and SYDVKM. Supplemented by reference TRBV28 and TRBJ2-7, the full variable domain reads DVKVTQSSRYLVKRTGEKVFLECVQDMDHENMFWYRQDPGLGLRLIYFSYDVKMKEKGDIPEGYSVSREKKERFSLILESASTNQTSMYLCASSLDLGTGGAYEQYFGPGTRLTVT.

The chain carries TRBV9 and TRBJ2-5; TRBD2 might be the D (6 bases). This CDR3 has 15 residues. Per germline, CDR1 SGDLS and CDR2 YYNGEE. Trimming pared 0 bases from V and 0 bases from J, leaving 9 bases between. CDR3 DNA: TGTGCCAGCAGCGTAGTTGGAGGGGACCAAGAGACCCAGTACTTC. Translation gives CASSVVGGDQETQYF.

The rearrangement joins TRBV4-3 to TRBJ2-5; a possible D gene is TRBD2 (7 bases). CDR1 is LGHNA and CDR2 is YSLEER in the germline V gene. V was shortened by 4 bases and J by 4 bases, with 16 bases between the two germline ends. The CDR3 sequence is 15 residues long. In DNA, the CDR3 is TGCGCCAGCAGCCCAGGCGGGGGCGGGAGAGAGACCCAGTACTTC. It is translated as CASSPGGGGRETQYF.